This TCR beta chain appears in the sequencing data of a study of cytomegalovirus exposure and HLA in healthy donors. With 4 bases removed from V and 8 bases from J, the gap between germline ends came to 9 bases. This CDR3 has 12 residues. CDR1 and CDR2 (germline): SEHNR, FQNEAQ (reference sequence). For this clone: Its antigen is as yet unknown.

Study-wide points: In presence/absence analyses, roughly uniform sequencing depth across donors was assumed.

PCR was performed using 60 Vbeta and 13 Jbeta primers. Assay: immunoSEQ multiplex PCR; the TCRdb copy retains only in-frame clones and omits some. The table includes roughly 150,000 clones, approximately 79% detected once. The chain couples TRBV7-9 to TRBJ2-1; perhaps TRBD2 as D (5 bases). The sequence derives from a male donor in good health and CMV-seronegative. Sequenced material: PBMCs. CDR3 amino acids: CASSSEGHEQFF. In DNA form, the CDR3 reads TGTGCCAGCAGCTCAGAGGGCCATGAGCAGTTCTTC.